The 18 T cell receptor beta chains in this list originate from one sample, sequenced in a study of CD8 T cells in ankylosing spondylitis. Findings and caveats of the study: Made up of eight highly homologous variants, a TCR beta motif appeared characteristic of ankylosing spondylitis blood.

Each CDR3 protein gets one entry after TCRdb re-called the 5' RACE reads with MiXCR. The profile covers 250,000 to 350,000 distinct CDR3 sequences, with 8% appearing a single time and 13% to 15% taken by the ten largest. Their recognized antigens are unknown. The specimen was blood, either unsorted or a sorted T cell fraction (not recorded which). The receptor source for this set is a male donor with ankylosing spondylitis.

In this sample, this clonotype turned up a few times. DNA of the CDR3: TGTGCCACCAGCAGAGATAGACAGACATTCTATGGCTACACCTTC. Residues: CATSRDRQTFYGYTF. The chain has TRBV15 and TRBJ1-2, with D possibly matching TRBD1 (5 bases). Germline V lookup: CDR1 LNHNV, CDR2 YYDKDF (reference sequence). The V gene lost 0 bases and the J gene lost 4 bases, with 12 bases spanning the gap. The CDR3 length is 15 residues.

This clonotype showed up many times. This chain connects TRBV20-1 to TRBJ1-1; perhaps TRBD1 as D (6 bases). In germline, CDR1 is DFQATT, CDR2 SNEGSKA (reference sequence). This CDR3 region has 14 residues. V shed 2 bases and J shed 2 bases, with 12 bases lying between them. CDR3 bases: TGCAGTGCTAGAAGAACAGGGAGCAACACTGAAGCTTTCTTT. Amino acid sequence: CSARRTGSNTEAFF.

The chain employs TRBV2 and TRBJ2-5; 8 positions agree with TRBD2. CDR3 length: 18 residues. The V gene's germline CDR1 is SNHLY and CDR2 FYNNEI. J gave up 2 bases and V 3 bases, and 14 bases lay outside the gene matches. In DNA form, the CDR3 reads TGTGCCAGCAGTGAGCTGATGGGTCTTAGCGGGACTCAAGAGACCCAGTACTTC. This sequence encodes CASSELMGLSGTQETQYF.

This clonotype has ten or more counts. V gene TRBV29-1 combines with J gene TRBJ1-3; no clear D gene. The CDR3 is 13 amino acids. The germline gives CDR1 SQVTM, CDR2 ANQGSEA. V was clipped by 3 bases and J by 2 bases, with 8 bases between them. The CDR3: CSVEKTTGNTIYF. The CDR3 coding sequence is TGCAGCGTTGAGAAGACGACTGGAAACACCATATATTTT.

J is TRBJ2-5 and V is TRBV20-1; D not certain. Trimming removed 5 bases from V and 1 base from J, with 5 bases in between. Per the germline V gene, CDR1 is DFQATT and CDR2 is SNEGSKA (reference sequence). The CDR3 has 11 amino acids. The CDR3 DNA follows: TGCAGTGCTGAACCCCAAGAGACCCAGTACTTC. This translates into CSAEPQETQYF.

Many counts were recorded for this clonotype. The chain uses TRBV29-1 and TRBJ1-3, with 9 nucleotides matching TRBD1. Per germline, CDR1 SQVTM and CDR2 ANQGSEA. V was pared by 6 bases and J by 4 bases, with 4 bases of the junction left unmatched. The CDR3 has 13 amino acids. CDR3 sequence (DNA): TGCAGCGTACCGGACAGGGGCGGAAACACCATATATTTT. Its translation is CSVPDRGGNTIYF.

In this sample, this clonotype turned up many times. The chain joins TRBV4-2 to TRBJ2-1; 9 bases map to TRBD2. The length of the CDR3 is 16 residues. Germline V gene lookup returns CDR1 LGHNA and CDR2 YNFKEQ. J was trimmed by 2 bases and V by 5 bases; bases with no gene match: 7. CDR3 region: CASSARLAVTYNEQFF. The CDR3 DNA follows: TGTGCCAGCAGCGCCAGACTAGCGGTCACCTACAATGAGCAGTTCTTC.

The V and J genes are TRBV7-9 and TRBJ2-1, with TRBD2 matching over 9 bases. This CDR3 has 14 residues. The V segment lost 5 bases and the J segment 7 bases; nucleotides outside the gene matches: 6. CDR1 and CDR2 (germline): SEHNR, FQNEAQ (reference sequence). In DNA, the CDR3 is TGTGCCAGCAGCCCCCAGCGGGAGGTGAATGAGCAGTTCTTC. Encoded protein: CASSPQREVNEQFF.

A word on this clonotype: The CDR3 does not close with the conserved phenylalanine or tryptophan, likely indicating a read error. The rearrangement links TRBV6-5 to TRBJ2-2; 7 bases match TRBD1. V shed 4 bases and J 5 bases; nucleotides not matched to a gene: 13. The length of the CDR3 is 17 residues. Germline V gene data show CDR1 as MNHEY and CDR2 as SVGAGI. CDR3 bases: TGTGCCAGCAGTTCCAGGGCCGGGACAGTAGTTACCGGGGAGCTGTTTATT. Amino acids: CASSSRAGTVVTGELFI.

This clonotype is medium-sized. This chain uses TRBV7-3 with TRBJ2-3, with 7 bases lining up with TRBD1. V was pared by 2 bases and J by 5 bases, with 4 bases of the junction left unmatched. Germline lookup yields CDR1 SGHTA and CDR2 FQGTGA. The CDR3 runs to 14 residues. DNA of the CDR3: TGTGCCAGCAGCTTACAAGGGGGCCAAGATACGCAGTATTTT. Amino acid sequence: CASSLQGGQDTQYF.

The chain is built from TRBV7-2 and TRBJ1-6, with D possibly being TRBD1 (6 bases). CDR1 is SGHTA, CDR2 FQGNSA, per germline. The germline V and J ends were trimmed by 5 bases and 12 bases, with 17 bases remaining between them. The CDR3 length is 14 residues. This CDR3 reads CASSLGQFQGPLHF. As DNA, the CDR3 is TGTGCCAGCAGCCTAGGACAGTTCCAGGGACCCCTCCACTTT.

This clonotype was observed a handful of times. The CDR3, as DNA: TGTGCCAGTAGAAAGGCTACTAGCGGGATTGTTAATGAGCAGTTCTTC. Translation: CASRKATSGIVNEQFF. J is TRBJ2-1 and V is TRBV19; 10 nucleotides match TRBD2. CDR1 LNHDA and CDR2 SQIVND come from the germline V gene (reference sequence). V trimming: 6 bases; J trimming: 7 bases; junction bases outside the gene matches: 12. The CDR3 spans 16 residues.

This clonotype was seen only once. The CDR3 DNA reads TGTGCCAGCAGCTCCGGACTAGCAGTCGACCAAGAGACCCAGTACTTC. This encodes CASSSGLAVDQETQYF. This sequence joins TRBV7-6 and TRBJ2-5, with TRBD2 matching 8 bases. The germline CDR1 and CDR2 sequences are SGHVS and FNYEAQ. V shed 4 bases and J 0 bases; nucleotides not matched to a gene: 7. The CDR3 totals 16 residues.

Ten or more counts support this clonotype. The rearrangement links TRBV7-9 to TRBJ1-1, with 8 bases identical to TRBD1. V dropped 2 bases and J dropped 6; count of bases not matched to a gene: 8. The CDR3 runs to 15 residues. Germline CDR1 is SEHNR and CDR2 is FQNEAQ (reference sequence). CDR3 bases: TGTGCCAGCAGCTTAAGCGGGACGACAGGGGCTGAAGCTTTCTTT. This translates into CASSLSGTTGAEAFF.

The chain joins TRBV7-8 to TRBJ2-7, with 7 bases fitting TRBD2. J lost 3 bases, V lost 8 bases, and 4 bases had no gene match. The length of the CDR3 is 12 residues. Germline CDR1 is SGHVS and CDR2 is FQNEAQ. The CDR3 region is CASGLGSYEQYF. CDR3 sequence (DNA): TGTGCCAGCGGACTAGGTAGCTACGAGCAGTACTTC.

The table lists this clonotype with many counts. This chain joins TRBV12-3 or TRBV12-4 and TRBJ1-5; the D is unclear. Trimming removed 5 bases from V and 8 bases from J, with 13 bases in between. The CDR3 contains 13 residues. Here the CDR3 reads CASSTVSMEPQHF. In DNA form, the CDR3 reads TGTGCCAGCAGTACAGTGAGTATGGAGCCCCAGCATTTT.

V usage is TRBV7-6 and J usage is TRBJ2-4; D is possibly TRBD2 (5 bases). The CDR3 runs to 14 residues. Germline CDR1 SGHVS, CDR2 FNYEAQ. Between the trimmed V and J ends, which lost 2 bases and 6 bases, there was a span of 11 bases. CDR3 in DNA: TGTGCCAGCAGCTTACGCCTAGCATCAAACATTCAGTACTTC. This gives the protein CASSLRLASNIQYF. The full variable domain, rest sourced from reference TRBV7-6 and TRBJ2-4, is GAGVSQSPRYKVTKRGQDVALRCDPISGHVSLYWYRQALGQGPEFLTYFNYEAQQDKSGLPNDRFSAERPEGSISTLTIQRTEQRDSAMYRCASSLRLASNIQYFGAGTRLSVL.

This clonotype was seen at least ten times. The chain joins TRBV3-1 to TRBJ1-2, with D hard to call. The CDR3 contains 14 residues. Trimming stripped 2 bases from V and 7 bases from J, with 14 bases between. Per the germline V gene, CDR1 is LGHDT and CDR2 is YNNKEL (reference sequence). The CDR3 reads CASSQFGLEPGYTF. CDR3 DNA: TGTGCCAGCAGCCAATTCGGGTTGGAACCTGGCTACACCTTC.